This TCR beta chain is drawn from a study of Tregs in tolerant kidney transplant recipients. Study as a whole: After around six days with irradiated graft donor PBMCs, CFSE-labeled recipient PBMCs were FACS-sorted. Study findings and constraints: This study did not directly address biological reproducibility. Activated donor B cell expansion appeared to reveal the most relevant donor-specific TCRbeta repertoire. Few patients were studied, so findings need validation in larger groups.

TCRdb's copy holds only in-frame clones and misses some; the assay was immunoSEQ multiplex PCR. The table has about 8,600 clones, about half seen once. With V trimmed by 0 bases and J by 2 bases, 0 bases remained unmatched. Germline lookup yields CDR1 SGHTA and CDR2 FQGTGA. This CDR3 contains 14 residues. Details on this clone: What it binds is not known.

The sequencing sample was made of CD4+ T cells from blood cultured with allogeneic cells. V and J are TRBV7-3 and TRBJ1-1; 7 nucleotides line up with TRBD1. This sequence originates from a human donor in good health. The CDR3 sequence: CASSLTGGNTEAFF. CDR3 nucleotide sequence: TGTGCCAGCAGCTTAACAGGGGGCAACACTGAAGCTTTCTTT.